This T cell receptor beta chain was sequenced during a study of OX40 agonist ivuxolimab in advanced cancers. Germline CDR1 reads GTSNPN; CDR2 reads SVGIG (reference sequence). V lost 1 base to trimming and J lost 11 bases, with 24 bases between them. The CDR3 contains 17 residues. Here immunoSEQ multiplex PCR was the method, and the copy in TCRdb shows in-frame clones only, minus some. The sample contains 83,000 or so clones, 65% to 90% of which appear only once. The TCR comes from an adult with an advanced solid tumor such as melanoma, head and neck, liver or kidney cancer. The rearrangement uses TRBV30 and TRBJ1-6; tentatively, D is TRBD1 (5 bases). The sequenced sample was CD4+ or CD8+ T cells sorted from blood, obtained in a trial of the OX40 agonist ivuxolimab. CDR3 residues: CAWSARGTLTETAPLHF. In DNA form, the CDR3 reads TGTGCCTGGAGTGCCCGGGGGACGCTGACAGAAACAGCACCCCTCCACTTT.